This T cell receptor (beta chain) comes out of a study of sequential checkpoint blockade in melanoma. Study information: Arm A got nivolumab then ipilimumab; arm B the reverse, 1:1. TCRbeta immunosequencing was performed on DNA from around 96 pretreatment melanoma tumor samples. Matched biopsies came pretreatment and at week 13 for twenty-two patients. Overall study findings and caveats: Clinical benefit was about 30 times likelier when tumor T-cell fraction and clonality increased.

The treatment: randomized to nivolumab then ipilimumab (arm A) or the reverse (arm B). A few counts support this clone. What it recognizes is unknown. The data were produced by immunoSEQ multiplex PCR, yet TCRdb's version contains in-frame clones alone and is incomplete. Seen here are about 5,000 clones, approximately 30% observed once, and the top ten hold approximately 21%. The CDR3 runs 14 residues. Germline V gene lookup returns CDR1 SGHNT and CDR2 YENEEA. The J segment lost 5 bases and the V segment lost 5 bases, leaving 8 bases of the junction unmatched. The sequence derives from a human donor with melanoma. The chain uses TRBV11-3 and TRBJ2-5, with 7 bases matching TRBD2. The specimen was tumor tissue (inferred from file names), collected from a patient given nivolumab and ipilimumab in sequence. The CDR3 loop is CASSPGGVEETQYF. In DNA form, the CDR3 reads TGTGCCAGCAGCCCGGGGGGAGTGGAGGAGACCCAGTACTTC.